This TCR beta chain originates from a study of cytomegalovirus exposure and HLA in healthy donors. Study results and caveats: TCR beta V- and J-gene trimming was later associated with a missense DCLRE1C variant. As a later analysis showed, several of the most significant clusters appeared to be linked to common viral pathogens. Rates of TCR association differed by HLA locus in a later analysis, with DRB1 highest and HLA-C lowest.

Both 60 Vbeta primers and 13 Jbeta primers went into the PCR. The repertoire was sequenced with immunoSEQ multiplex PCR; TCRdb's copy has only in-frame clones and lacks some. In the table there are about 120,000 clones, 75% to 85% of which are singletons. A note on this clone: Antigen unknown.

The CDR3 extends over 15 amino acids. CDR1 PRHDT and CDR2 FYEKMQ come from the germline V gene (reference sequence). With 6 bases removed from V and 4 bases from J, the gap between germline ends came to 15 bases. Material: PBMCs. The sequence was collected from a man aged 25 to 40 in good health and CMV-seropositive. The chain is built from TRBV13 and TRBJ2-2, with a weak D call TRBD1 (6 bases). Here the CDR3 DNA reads TGTGCCAGCAGTCGAAAGCAGGGGACCACCGGGGAGCTGTTTTTT. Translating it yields CASSRKQGTTGELFF.